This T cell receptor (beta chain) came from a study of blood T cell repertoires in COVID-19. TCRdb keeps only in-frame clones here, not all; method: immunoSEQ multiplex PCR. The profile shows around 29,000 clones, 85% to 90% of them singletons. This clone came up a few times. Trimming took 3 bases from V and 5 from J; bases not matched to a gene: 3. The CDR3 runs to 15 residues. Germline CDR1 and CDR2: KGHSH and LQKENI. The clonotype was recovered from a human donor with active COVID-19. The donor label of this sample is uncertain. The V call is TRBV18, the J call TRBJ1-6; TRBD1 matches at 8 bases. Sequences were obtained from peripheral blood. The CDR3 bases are TGTGCCAGCTCACCGGGCAGGGGGCATAATTCACCCCTCCACTTT. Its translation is CASSPGRGHNSPLHF.